These 14 T cell receptor beta chains originate from one sample sequenced in a study of CD8 T cells in Susac syndrome. RNA was extracted with the RNeasy kit, and a quantity of roughly 0.45 to 1 ug was reverse transcribed using random hexamers. TCRdb reprocessed the immunoSEQ multiplex PCR reads with MiXCR, giving one entry per CDR3 protein. The profile covers 400,000 or so distinct CDR3 sequences, with around 85% appearing a single time and 0.09% to 0.15% taken by the ten largest. The sample comprised CD8+ T cells from PBMCs. These receptors were collected from a human donor with multiple sclerosis.

V usage is TRBV6-2 or TRBV6-3 and J usage is TRBJ1-2; D gene unclear. The CDR3 consists of 18 residues. Trimming removed 2 bases at V and 0 bases at J, with 19 bases between. Germline loops: CDR1 MNHEY, CDR2 SVGEGT. CDR3 coding DNA: TGTGCCAGCAGTTACATGGAGGAGGACTTCGATCCTAACTATGGCTACACCTTC. Translating gives CASSYMEEDFDPNYGYTF.

The rearrangement links TRBV20-1 to TRBJ2-7, with a tentative D call TRBD2 (6 bases). Trimming took off 0 bases at V and 3 bases at J, with 12 bases between the two ends. CDR3 length: 14 residues. From germline, CDR1 is DFQATT and CDR2 SNEGSKA (reference sequence). CDR3 DNA: TGCAGTGCTAGAGATACGGGGGAGAGCTACGAGCAGTACTTC. Translated: CSARDTGESYEQYF.

The chain is built from TRBV12-3 or TRBV12-4 and TRBJ2-2, with 12 bases lining up with TRBD2. The V gene end was trimmed by 7 bases and the J gene end by 1 base; junction bases not matched to a gene: 1. The CDR3 contains 15 residues. CDR3 nucleotide sequence: TGTGCCAGCATACTAGCGGGGGGGAACACCGGGGAGCTGTTTTTT. This codes for CASILAGGNTGELFF.

The J gene is TRBJ2-7, the V gene TRBV20-1; D remains ambiguous. Germline V gives CDR1 DFQATT, CDR2 SNEGSKA (reference sequence). V was cut by 0 bases and J by 3 bases, with 9 bases left in between. This CDR3 is built from 13 residues. The CDR3 DNA sequence: TGCAGTGCTAGAGAGACCCAGGACTACGAGCAGTACTTC. It is translated as CSARETQDYEQYF.

The chain links TRBV7-6 to TRBJ2-7, with a tentative D call TRBD2 (7 bases). This CDR3 is 17 amino acids long. The V end lost 5 bases, the J end lost 4 bases, and 24 bases lay between the germline ends. Germline V CDR1 and CDR2: SGHVS, FNYEAQ. The CDR3 loop reads CASSPGAGRGKSYEQYF. The CDR3 coding sequence is TGTGCCAGCAGCCCAGGCGCGGGGAGGGGGAAATCGTACGAGCAGTACTTC.

This rearrangement joins TRBV2 to TRBJ1-1; D not certain. Looked up from germline, CDR1 is SNHLY and CDR2 is FYNNEI. Trimming stripped 6 bases from V and 6 bases from J, with 8 bases between. The CDR3 covers 11 residues. The CDR3 region is CASRLGSEAFF. The CDR3 coding sequence is TGTGCCAGCAGATTGGGTTCTGAAGCTTTCTTT.

This clonotype was seen a handful of times. As DNA, the CDR3 is TGTGCCAGCAGCTCACGGGAGAACACTGAAGCTTTCTTT. It encodes CASSSRENTEAFF. The chain carries TRBV7-4 and TRBJ1-1; D uncertain. CDR1 is SGHVT, CDR2 SQSDAQ, per germline. The CDR3 spans 13 residues. V dropped 4 bases and J dropped 1 base, with 7 bases sitting between them. Drawing the rest from reference TRBV7-4 and TRBJ1-1, the complete variable domain is GAGVSQSPRYKVAKRGRDVALRCDSISGHVTLYWYRQTLGQGSEVLTYSQSDAQRDKSGRPSGRFSAERPERSVSTLKIQRTEQGDSAVYLCASSSRENTEAFFGQGTRLTVV.

The J gene is TRBJ2-3, the V gene TRBV3-1, with D possibly being TRBD2 (6 bases). The V end lost 3 bases, the J end lost 2 bases, and 15 bases lay between the germline ends. Germline V gene data show CDR1 as LGHDT and CDR2 as YNNKEL (reference sequence). The CDR3 covers 16 residues. The CDR3 DNA reads TGTGCCAGCAGCCAGTCAATTGCGGGGCCCACAGATACGCAGTATTTT. Residues: CASSQSIAGPTDTQYF.

The chain combines TRBV4-1 with TRBJ2-7, with D perhaps being TRBD1 or TRBD2 (6 bases each). The germline V gene has CDR1 MGHRA and CDR2 YSYEKL. Deletions cut 4 bases from V and 5 bases from J, with 18 bases between. CDR3 size: 15 residues. The CDR3 loop is CASSRRVGAVNEQYF. The DNA of the CDR3 is TGCGCCAGCAGCCGGAGGGTGGGGGCGGTGAACGAGCAGTACTTC.

V usage is TRBV2 and J usage is TRBJ2-3, with D possibly being TRBD1 or TRBD2 (6 bases each). The CDR3 extends over 15 amino acids. The germline gives CDR1 SNHLY, CDR2 FYNNEI. V was cut by 11 bases and J by 2 bases, with 20 bases left in between. CDR3 region: CAGEDLTGNTDTQYF. CDR3 nucleotide sequence: TGTGCCGGGGAGGACCTAACAGGGAACACAGATACGCAGTATTTT.

The J gene is TRBJ1-5, the V gene TRBV19; D is undetermined. The CDR3 extends over 15 amino acids. Trimming left V 2 bases short and J 1 base short, with 9 bases between. Germline V CDR1 and CDR2: LNHDA, SQIVND (reference sequence). The CDR3 sequence: CASSIFSPSNQPQHF. CDR3 DNA sequence: TGTGCCAGTAGTATATTCAGCCCAAGCAATCAGCCCCAGCATTTT.

The V and J genes are TRBV7-7 and TRBJ2-1, with D unresolved. The V and J ends lost 2 bases and 0 bases respectively, with 11 bases between them. Germline CDR1 and CDR2: SSHAT and FNYEAQ (reference sequence). The CDR3 consists of 16 residues. The DNA for the CDR3 is TGTGCCAGCAGCTTAATAAGCCCCAGCTCCTACAATGAGCAGTTCTTC. This translates into CASSLISPSSYNEQFF.

The chain joins TRBV9 to TRBJ2-1, with 7 bases identical to TRBD2. The trim removed 0 bases at V and 1 base at J, leaving 4 bases unmatched. In germline, CDR1 is SGDLS, CDR2 YYNGEE. This CDR3 contains 16 residues. In DNA form, the CDR3 reads TGTGCCAGCAGCGTAGTTTCGGGGGGTTCCTACAATGAGCAGTTCTTC. This sequence encodes CASSVVSGGSYNEQFF.

The V and J genes are TRBV21-1 and TRBJ2-7; the DNA was not used to check the table's D call, TRBD1. TRBV21-1 is flagged as a pseudogene. The CDR3 sequence is 15 residues long. CDR3 in DNA: TGTGCCAGCAGCCGATCCGGGACGGTAGCCTACGAGCAGTACTTC. This sequence encodes CASSRSGTVAYEQYF.